These 8 T cell receptor beta chains were sequenced from one sample in a study of blood T cell repertoires in COVID-19. Libraries were prepared by immunoSEQ multiplex PCR; TCRdb keeps only in-frame clonotypes and omits some of them. The sample carries 85,000 to 90,000 clones, around 88% recorded once. Sequencing used peripheral blood. The receptors originated from an older man with active or convalescent COVID-19.

This clone was seen a few times. The CDR3 DNA follows: TGTGCCAGCAGCCAACGACTAGCGGAGATCAACAATGAGCAGTTCTTC. This sequence encodes CASSQRLAEINNEQFF. The genes are TRBV3-1 (or the pseudogene TRBV3-2) and TRBJ2-1; 9 nucleotides agree with TRBD2. The CDR3 runs to 16 residues. CDR1 and CDR2 (germline): LGHDT, YNNKEL (reference sequence). The V and J ends lost 2 bases and 5 bases, in that order; junction bases with no gene match: 7.

The chain uses TRBV5-1 and TRBJ2-5, with 8 bases fitting TRBD2. This CDR3 has 13 amino acids. Germline loops: CDR1 SGHRS, CDR2 YFSETQ. Trimming cost V 3 bases and J 4 bases; bases outside gene matches: 2. In DNA form, the CDR3 reads TGCGCCAGCAGCTCAGGACTAGCAGAGACCCAGTACTTC. It yields the protein CASSSGLAETQYF.

The chain joins TRBV13 to TRBJ2-7; TRBD2 matches 7 bases. This CDR3 comprises 12 residues. The V and J ends lost 5 bases and 5 bases, in that order; junction bases with no gene match: 3. Germline CDR1 is PRHDT and CDR2 is FYEKMQ (reference sequence). The CDR3 sequence is CASSRGVHEQYF. The CDR3 nucleotides read TGTGCCAGCAGCCGGGGGGTTCACGAGCAGTACTTC.

This clone has only one observation. The genes are TRBV6-2 or TRBV6-3 and TRBJ1-1; maybe TRBD1 (5 bases). The germline gives CDR1 MNHEY, CDR2 SVGEGT. Trimming left V 6 bases short and J 4 bases short, with 15 bases between. The CDR3 runs 14 residues. CDR3 residues: CASSNLGGGTEAFF. CDR3 in DNA: TGTGCCAGCAGCAACCTTGGGGGGGGCACTGAAGCTTTCTTT.

This clone was observed a single time. The rearrangement links TRBV30 to TRBJ1-5; D not resolved. Trimming removed 3 bases from V and 6 bases from J, with 12 bases in between. This CDR3 is 13 amino acids long. Looked up from germline, CDR1 is GTSNPN and CDR2 is SVGIG (reference sequence). CDR3 nucleotides: TGTGCCTGGAGGGATACACCGGGTCAGCCCCAGCATTTT. Protein sequence: CAWRDTPGQPQHF.

The DNA for the CDR3 is TGTGCCAGCACTCTAGGACAGGGAGCGTACGAGCAGTACTTC. This encodes CASTLGQGAYEQYF. This chain links TRBV6-5 with TRBJ2-7; TRBD1 aligns across 8 bases. V dropped 7 bases and J dropped 4; count of bases not matched to a gene: 9. The CDR3 totals 14 residues. Germline V gives CDR1 MNHEY, CDR2 SVGAGI.

The chain is built from TRBV6-2 or TRBV6-3 and TRBJ2-5; TRBD2 might be the D (5 bases). Trimming cost V 2 bases and J 4 bases, with 17 bases left between them. The CDR3 is made up of 16 amino acids. Germline V CDR1 and CDR2: MNHEY, SVGEGT. CDR3 bases: TGTGCCAGCAGTTACCTTCCCGGGCAGGCGGGAGAGACCCAGTACTTC. It translates to CASSYLPGQAGETQYF.

The rearrangement links TRBV18 to TRBJ2-1; 8 nucleotides match TRBD2. V lost 5 bases, J lost 4 bases, and 7 bases stayed unmatched. Germline CDR1 is KGHSH and CDR2 is LQKENI. CDR3 length: 15 amino acids. CDR3 in DNA: TGTGCCAGCTCAGAATTAGCGGGATCTTACAATGAGCAGTTCTTC. This sequence encodes CASSELAGSYNEQFF. The entire variable domain, with the rest obtained from reference TRBV18 and TRBJ2-1, is as follows: NAGVMQNPRHLVRRRGQEARLRCSPMKGHSHVYWYRQLPEEGLKFMVYLQKENIIDESGMPKERFSAEFPKEGPSILRIQQVVRGDSAAYFCASSELAGSYNEQFFGPGTRLTVL.